This record covers a single TCR beta chain. Its cognate antigen has yet to be identified. The sample holds no much larger clone one base away, and base qualities are not on file. This entry belongs to a study of T cell repertoires in cytomegalovirus infection (dated by TCRdb to between 2017 and 2020). Background for the entire study: Peptide stimulations targeted recently identified HLA-C-restricted CMV epitopes, whose presentation resists viral immunomodulation, together with well-studied HLA-B-restricted epitopes. The HLA type of each donor mattered for the analysis, because public TCR beta signatures pointed to carriage of CMV infection along with the matching HLA type.

Explained via the paper, the treatment or condition label denotes: in vitro stimulation with specific CMV peptide epitopes to enrich CMV-specific T cells. For sequencing, an Illumina HiSeq 1500 was employed. Starting from the raw public reads, TCRdb applied fastp trimming at Q25, assembled clones with MiXCR and retained in-frame beta chains. Each CDR3 protein appears once, grouped with its most common genes and DNA. The table for this sample lists around 100,000 distinct CDR3 sequences; under 55% of them were counted only once. About 76% of the sample rests with the top ten. Summary of the overall study and its limitations: In both this cohort and an independent roughly 330-donor cohort, the cumulative frequency of public TCR beta family members distinguished carriers of CMV infection plus the relevant HLA type. The ex vivo response was dominated by HLA-C-restricted CMV-specific TCR beta clonotypes, which also provided the single most frequent clonotype in two of eight donors.

The germline V gene supplies CDR1 MNHEY and CDR2 SVGEGT. V is clipped by 11 bases and J by 4 bases, and the sequence between their germline boundaries is 15 bases long. The CDR3 goes from the cysteine to the phenylalanine over 13 residues. Of the read, only the CDR3 DNA is kept; its 39 bases are in frame from base 1. The TCR comes from a human donor in good health (CMV status not recorded). Some clones in this sample may be carry-over from other donors' samples. The rearrangement joined TRBV6-2 or TRBV6-3 to TRBJ2-1, with TRBD2 as a weak D call on 7 bases. The sample in question was CD8+ T cells from cultured PBMCs, obtained from culture after CMV antigen stimulation. The DNA sequence is TGTGCCTCCTCGCGGGGGCTTTACAATGAGCAGTTCTTC. The encoded protein is CASSRGLYNEQFF.